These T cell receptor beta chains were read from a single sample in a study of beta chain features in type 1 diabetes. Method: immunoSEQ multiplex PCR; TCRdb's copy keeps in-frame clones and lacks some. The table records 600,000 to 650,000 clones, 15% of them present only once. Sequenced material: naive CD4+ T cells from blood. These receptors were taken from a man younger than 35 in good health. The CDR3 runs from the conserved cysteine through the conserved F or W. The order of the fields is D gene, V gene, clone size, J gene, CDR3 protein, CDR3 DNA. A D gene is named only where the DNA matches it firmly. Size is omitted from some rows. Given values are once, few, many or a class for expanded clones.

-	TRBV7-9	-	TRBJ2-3	CASSLGTSTQYF	TGTGCCAGCAGCTTAGGGACTTCTACGCAGTATTTT
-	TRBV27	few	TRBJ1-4	CASSSAAPGIEKLFF	TGTGCCAGCAGTTCCGCAGCGCCAGGGATTGAAAAACTGTTTTTT
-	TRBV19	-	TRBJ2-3	CASSITDTQYF	TGTGCCAGTAGTATAACAGATACGCAGTATTTT
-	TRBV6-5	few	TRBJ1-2	CASSQASAVATF	TGTGCCAGCAGTCAAGCCTCGGCCGTGGCCACCTTC
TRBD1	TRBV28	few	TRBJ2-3	CASTSRDRATDTQYF	TGTGCCAGCACCTCCCGGGACAGGGCCACAGATACGCAGTATTTT
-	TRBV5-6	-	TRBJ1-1	CASSFLIDTEAFF	TGTGCCAGCAGCTTCCTGATTGACACTGAAGCTTTCTTT
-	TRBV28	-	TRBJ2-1	CASRPRGGGEQFF	TGTGCCAGCCGACCCAGGGGGGGCGGTGAGCAGTTCTTC
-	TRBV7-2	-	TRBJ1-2	CASSLEGYTNYGYTF	TGTGCCAGCAGCTTAGAGGGTTACACTAACTATGGCTACACCTTC
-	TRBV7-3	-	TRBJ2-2	CASSLLKRTGELFF	TGTGCCAGCAGCTTGCTAAAGAGGACCGGGGAGCTGTTTTTT
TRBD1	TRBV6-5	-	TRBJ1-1	CASSNGQGEAFF	TGTGCCAGCAGCAACGGACAGGGTGAAGCTTTCTTT
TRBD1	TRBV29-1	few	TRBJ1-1	CSVEYRGMREAFF	TGCAGCGTTGAATACAGGGGTATGAGGGAAGCTTTCTTT
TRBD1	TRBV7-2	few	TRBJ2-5	CASSPRTGYQETQYF	TGTGCCAGCAGCCCAAGGACAGGGTACCAAGAGACCCAGTACTTC
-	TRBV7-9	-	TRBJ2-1	CASSLGDGEQFF	TGTGCCAGCAGCTTAGGGGACGGTGAGCAGTTCTTC
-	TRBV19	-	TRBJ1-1	CASMGPLNTEAFF	TGTGCCAGTATGGGCCCTTTGAACACTGAAGCTTTCTTT
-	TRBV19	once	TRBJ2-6	CASSIGNWGHGANVLTF	TGTGCCAGTAGTATAGGCAATTGGGGGCATGGGGCCAACGTCCTGACTTTC
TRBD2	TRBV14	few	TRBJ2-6	CASSAGLASSGANVLTF	TGTGCCAGCTCGGCGGGACTAGCGAGCTCTGGGGCCAACGTCCTGACTTTC
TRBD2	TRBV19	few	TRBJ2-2	CASSIAGDTGELFF	TGTGCCAGTAGTATTGCGGGGGACACCGGGGAGCTGTTTTTT
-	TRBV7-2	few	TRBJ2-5	CASSRGYGETQYF	TGTGCCAGCAGCCGGGGGTACGGGGAGACCCAGTACTTC
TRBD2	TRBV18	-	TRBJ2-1	CASSPTQRELGLNEQFF	TGTGCCAGCTCACCTACTCAGCGGGAGTTAGGACTTAATGAGCAGTTCTTC
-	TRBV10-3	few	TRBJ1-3	CAISVTPSGNTIYF	TGTGCCATCAGTGTGACACCCTCTGGAAACACCATATATTTT
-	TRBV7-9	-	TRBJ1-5	CASSFDGYQPQHF	TGTGCCAGCAGCTTCGACGGATATCAGCCCCAGCATTTT
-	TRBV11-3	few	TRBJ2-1	CASSPRGPIEAHNEQFF	TGTGCCAGCAGCCCCCGCGGTCCGATAGAGGCCCACAATGAGCAGTTCTTC
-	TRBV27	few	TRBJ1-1	CASSPGTGSGATEAFF	TGTGCCAGCAGCCCTGGCACAGGGAGTGGAGCGACTGAAGCTTTCTTT
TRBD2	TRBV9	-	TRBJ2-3	CASSVAPGLAGSTDTQYF	TGTGCCAGCAGCGTAGCACCGGGACTAGCGGGGAGCACAGATACGCAGTATTTT
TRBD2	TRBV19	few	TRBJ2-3	CASSTRLAGVGDTQYF	TGTGCCAGTAGTACCCGACTAGCGGGAGTGGGAGATACGCAGTATTTT
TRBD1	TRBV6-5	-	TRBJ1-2	CASSTYRGSGYTF	TGTGCCAGCAGCACCTACAGGGGTTCGGGCTACACCTTC
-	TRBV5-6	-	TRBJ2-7	CASSLWGVSYEQYF	TGTGCCAGCAGTTTATGGGGCGTCTCGTACGAGCAGTACTTC
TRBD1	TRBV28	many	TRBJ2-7	CASSWGQIYEQYF	TGTGCCAGCAGTTGGGGACAGATCTACGAGCAGTACTTC
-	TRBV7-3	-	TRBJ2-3	CASSLSRDTGTDTQYF	TGTGCCAGCAGCTTAAGCCGGGACACAGGCACAGATACGCAGTATTTT
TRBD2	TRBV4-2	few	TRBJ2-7	CASSQDGTSGSRSYEQYF	TGTGCCAGCAGCCAAGATGGGACTAGCGGGAGTAGGTCCTACGAGCAGTACTTC
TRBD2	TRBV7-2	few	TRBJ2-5	CASSLASGRQETQYF	TGTGCCAGCAGCTTAGCCAGCGGGAGACAAGAGACCCAGTACTTC
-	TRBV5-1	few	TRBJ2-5	CASSLWKGGETQYF	TGCGCCAGCAGCTTGTGGAAAGGCGGGGAGACCCAGTACTTC
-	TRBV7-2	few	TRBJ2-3	CASSLVRPMGSHTQYF	TGTGCCAGCAGCTTAGTACGGCCCATGGGGTCACATACGCAGTATTTT
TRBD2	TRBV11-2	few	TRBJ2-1	CASTGLAVSSYNEQFF	TGTGCCAGCACCGGTCTAGCGGTCAGCTCCTACAATGAGCAGTTCTTC
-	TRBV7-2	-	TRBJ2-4	CASSLVAGKNIQYF	TGTGCCAGCAGCTTAGTCGCGGGCAAAAACATTCAGTACTTC
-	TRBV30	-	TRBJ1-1	CAWSVVALMNTEAFF	TGTGCCTGGAGTGTCGTAGCGCTCATGAACACTGAAGCTTTCTTT
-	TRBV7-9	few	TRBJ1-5	CASSFGQGHSKVQPQHF	TGTGCCAGCAGCTTCGGGCAGGGACATAGTAAAGTTCAGCCCCAGCATTTT
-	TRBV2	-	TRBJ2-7	CASTGQRSSYEQYF	TGTGCCAGCACGGGGCAGAGGAGCTCCTACGAGCAGTACTTC
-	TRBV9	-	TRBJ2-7	CASSVADSRYEQYF	TGTGCCAGCAGCGTAGCGGACAGCCGTTACGAGCAGTACTTC
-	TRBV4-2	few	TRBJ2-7	CASSQVSRQRYEQYF	TGTGCCAGCAGCCAAGTCTCCCGACAGCGCTACGAGCAGTACTTC